What follows describes a single TCR beta chain. Trimming cost V 4 bases and J 1 base, with 14 bases left between them. This CDR3 has 15 residues. Germline CDR1 reads SGDLS; CDR2 reads YYNGEE. This record belongs to a study of blood T cell repertoires in COVID-19. Overall study: Spain, Italy and the United States supplied samples that represented acute and convalescent COVID-19. PBMCs, B-cell-depleted T cells, or T cells provided the cDNA or gDNA that made up the material.

The protocol was immunoSEQ multiplex PCR, while the TCRdb copy is restricted to in-frame clones and leaves out a portion. Among under 250,000 clones listed, approximately 86% were seen once. This chain links TRBV9 with TRBJ1-1; D uncertain. This TCR derives from a woman in her sixties with active or convalescent COVID-19. The sequenced material came from peripheral blood. CDR3 sequence reads: CASSQTPTWNTEAFF. The CDR3 DNA reads TGTGCCAGCAGCCAAACACCGACTTGGAACACTGAAGCTTTCTTT.